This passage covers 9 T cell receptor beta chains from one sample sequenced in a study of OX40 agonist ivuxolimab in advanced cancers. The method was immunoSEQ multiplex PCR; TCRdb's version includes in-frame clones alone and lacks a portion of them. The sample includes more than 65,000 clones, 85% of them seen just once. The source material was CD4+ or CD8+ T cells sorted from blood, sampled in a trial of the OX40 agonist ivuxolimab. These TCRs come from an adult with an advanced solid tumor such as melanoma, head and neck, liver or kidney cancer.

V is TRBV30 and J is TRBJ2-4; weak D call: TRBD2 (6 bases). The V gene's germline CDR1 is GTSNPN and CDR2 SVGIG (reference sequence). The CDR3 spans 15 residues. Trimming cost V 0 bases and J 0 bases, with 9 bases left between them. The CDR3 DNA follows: TGTGCCTGGAGTGTGGGGACTCTAGCCAAAAACATTCAGTACTTC. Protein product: CAWSVGTLAKNIQYF.

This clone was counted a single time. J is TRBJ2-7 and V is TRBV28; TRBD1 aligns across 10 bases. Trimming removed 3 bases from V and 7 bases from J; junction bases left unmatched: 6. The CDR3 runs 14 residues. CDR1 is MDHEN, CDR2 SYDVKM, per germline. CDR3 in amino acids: CASSFLGQGVEQYF. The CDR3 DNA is TGTGCCAGCAGTTTTCTCGGACAGGGGGTGGAGCAGTACTTC.

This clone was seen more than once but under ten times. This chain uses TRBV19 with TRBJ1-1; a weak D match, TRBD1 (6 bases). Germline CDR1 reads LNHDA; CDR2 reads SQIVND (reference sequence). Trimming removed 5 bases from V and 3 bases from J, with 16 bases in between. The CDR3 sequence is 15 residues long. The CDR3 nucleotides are TGTGCCAGTAGTTCCCTCAGGGGATCTTACACTGAAGCTTTCTTT. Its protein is CASSSLRGSYTEAFF.

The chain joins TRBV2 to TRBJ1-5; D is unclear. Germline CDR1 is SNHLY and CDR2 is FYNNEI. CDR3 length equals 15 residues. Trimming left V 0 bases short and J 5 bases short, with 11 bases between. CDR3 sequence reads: CASSEAAAVHQPQHF. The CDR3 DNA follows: TGTGCCAGCAGTGAAGCGGCAGCAGTACATCAGCCCCAGCATTTT.

CDR3 loop: CATIQAGRYNEQFF. The CDR3 coding sequence is TGTGCCACCATCCAGGCAGGTCGTTACAATGAGCAGTTCTTC. The chain carries TRBV15 and TRBJ2-1, with no clear D. The ends were cut back, 7 bases at V and 4 bases at J, with 14 bases in the middle. The CDR3 contains 14 residues. Germline assignment: CDR1 LNHNV and CDR2 YYDKDF (reference sequence).

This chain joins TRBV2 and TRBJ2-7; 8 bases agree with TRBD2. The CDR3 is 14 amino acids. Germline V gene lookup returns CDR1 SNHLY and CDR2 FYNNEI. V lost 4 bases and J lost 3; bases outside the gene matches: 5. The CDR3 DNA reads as TGTGCCAGCAGTGTGGCGAGCGGGGGCTACGAGCAGTACTTC. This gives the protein CASSVASGGYEQYF.

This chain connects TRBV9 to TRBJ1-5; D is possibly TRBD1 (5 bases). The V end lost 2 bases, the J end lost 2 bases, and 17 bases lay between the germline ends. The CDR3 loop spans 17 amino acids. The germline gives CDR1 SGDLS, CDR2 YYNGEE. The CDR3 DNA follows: TGTGCCAGCAGCGTCGATCGGTGGGGGTTAGGCAATCAGCCCCAGCATTTT. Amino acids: CASSVDRWGLGNQPQHF.

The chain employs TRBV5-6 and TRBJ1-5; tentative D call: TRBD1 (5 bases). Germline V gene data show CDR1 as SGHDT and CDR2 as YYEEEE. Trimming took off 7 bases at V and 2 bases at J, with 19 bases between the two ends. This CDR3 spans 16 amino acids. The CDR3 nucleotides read TGTGCCAGCTCTCCCGGAAGGGGCAATGGCAATCAGCCCCAGCATTTT. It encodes CASSPGRGNGNQPQHF.

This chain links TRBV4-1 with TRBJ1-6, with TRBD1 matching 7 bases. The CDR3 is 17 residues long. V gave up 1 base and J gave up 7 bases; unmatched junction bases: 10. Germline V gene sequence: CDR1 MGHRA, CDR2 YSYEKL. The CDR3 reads CASSQGRQGIRNSPLHF. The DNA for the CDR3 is TGCGCCAGCAGCCAAGGGAGACAGGGAATAAGAAATTCACCCCTCCACTTT.